These 9 T cell receptor beta chains were sequenced from one sample in a study of shared clonotypes between healthy human individuals. This table comes from immunoSEQ multiplex PCR, and its TCRdb copy is limited to in-frame clones, with some not included. The data show fewer than 3 million clones, with around 92% seen just once and more than 0.35% held by the top ten. Sequencing was done on a sample of naive CD4+ T cells from PBMCs. The subset here: CD45RA+ positively selected. The receptors here all came from a man between 18 and 35 years old in good health. Some clones in this sample may be carry-over from other donors' samples.

The chain combines TRBV7-9 with TRBJ2-7, with 8 bases identical to TRBD1. J was trimmed by 3 bases and V by 3 bases; bases with no gene match: 7. CDR1 SEHNR and CDR2 FQNEAQ come from the germline V gene (reference sequence). CDR3 length: 15 amino acids. As DNA, the CDR3 is TGTGCCAGCAGCTTTCGGGACAGGTCTATCTACGAGCAGTACTTC. The encoded protein is CASSFRDRSIYEQYF. The full variable domain, its missing parts supplied by reference TRBV7-9 and TRBJ2-7, is DTGVSQNPRHKITKRGQNVTFRCDPISEHNRLYWYRQTLGQGPEFLTYFQNEAQLEKSRLLSDRFSAERPKGSFSTLEIQRTEQGDSAMYLCASSFRDRSIYEQYFGPGTRLTVT.

CDR3 sequence (DNA): TGTGCCAGCAGCTTGGTCCAGGGGCCTTCAAACTATGGCTACACCTTC. Protein product: CASSLVQGPSNYGYTF. This chain uses TRBV5-4 with TRBJ1-2; tentatively, D is TRBD1 (6 bases). This CDR3 comprises 16 residues. Per the germline V gene, CDR1 is SGHNT and CDR2 is YYREEE (reference sequence). Trimming left V 0 bases short and J 2 bases short, with 14 bases between.

The rearrangement uses TRBV30 and TRBJ2-7, with D possibly called TRBD1 or TRBD2 (5 bases each). The length of the CDR3 is 17 residues. Trimming removed 0 bases at V and 2 bases at J, with 20 bases between. The germline V gene has CDR1 GTSNPN and CDR2 SVGIG (reference sequence). The CDR3 region is CAWSVRGSRTSPYEQYF. In DNA, the CDR3 is TGTGCCTGGAGTGTTCGCGGGTCGAGGACATCGCCCTACGAGCAGTACTTC.

This chain's CDR3 is CASSPKVATTGGEQYF. CDR3 bases: TGTGCCAGTAGTCCTAAAGTAGCGACTACTGGGGGCGAGCAGTACTTC. This chain uses TRBV19 with TRBJ2-7; D possibly uses TRBD1 or TRBD2 (5 bases each). V was pared by 5 bases and J by 6 bases, with 23 bases between. Germline V gives CDR1 LNHDA, CDR2 SQIVND (reference sequence). The CDR3 has 16 amino acids.

The rearrangement links TRBV5-1 to TRBJ2-1; tentatively, D is TRBD2 (5 bases). This CDR3 has 14 residues. Germline loops: CDR1 SGHRS, CDR2 YFSETQ. The germline V and J ends were trimmed by 7 bases and 0 bases, with 11 bases remaining between them. The CDR3 loop is CASGAEYSYNEQFF. CDR3 coding DNA: TGCGCCAGCGGAGCGGAGTACTCCTACAATGAGCAGTTCTTC.

The chain couples TRBV7-2 to TRBJ1-5; D perhaps matches TRBD1 (6 bases). This CDR3 has 14 amino acids. The germline V gene encodes CDR1 SGHTA and CDR2 FQGNSA. The ends were cut back, 5 bases at V and 2 bases at J, with 10 bases in the middle. The CDR3 coding sequence is TGTGCCAGCAGCCAGGGGTTGGGCAATCAGCCCCAGCATTTT. Its protein product is CASSQGLGNQPQHF.

V usage is TRBV28 and J usage is TRBJ1-5, with TRBD1 identical over 9 bases. The CDR3 spans 15 residues. V shed 7 bases, J shed 5 bases, and the junction held 9 bases outside the gene matches. Germline V CDR1 and CDR2: MDHEN, SYDVKM. CDR3 region: CASTSPDRGHQPQHF. The CDR3 DNA reads as TGTGCCAGCACTTCCCCGGACAGGGGACATCAGCCCCAGCATTTT.

The chain is built from TRBV5-1 and TRBJ1-1; 7 bases agree with TRBD1. After removal of 4 bases from V and 4 bases from J, the junction contained 7 bases not matched to a gene. The CDR3 totals 14 residues. Per germline, CDR1 SGHRS and CDR2 YFSETQ. CDR3: CASSTGTATTEAFF. The CDR3 DNA is TGCGCCAGCAGCACCGGGACAGCAACCACTGAAGCTTTCTTT.

The chain recombines TRBV5-1 with TRBJ2-7; 10 positions agree with TRBD1. V dropped 4 bases and J dropped 2; count of bases not matched to a gene: 9. Germline loops: CDR1 SGHRS, CDR2 YFSETQ. The CDR3 consists of 16 residues. The CDR3 sequence is CASSTNAGTGAYEQYF. The CDR3 DNA sequence: TGCGCCAGCAGCACTAATGCCGGGACAGGGGCCTACGAGCAGTACTTC.